These 9 T cell receptor beta chains were all obtained from the same sample, sequenced in a study of blood T cells in healthy people across ages. A second PCR of roughly 7 to 11 cycles used a sample-barcoded 5' primer and a J-beta primer mix. TCRdb re-analysed the 5' RACE reads in MiXCR, keeping a single row per CDR3 protein. The table includes under 800,000 distinct CDR3 sequences, under 25% detected once. The sequencing sample was made of blood. These receptors were obtained from a man aged 70-80 years in good health.

The genes are TRBV28 and TRBJ2-1, with 7 bases fitting TRBD2. The V segment lost 5 bases and the J segment 9 bases; nucleotides outside the gene matches: 10. Germline assignment: CDR1 MDHEN and CDR2 SYDVKM. The length of the CDR3 is 14 residues. CDR3 nucleotide sequence: TGTGCCAGCAGTCTAAGCGGGATGGGAACTGAGCAGTTCTTC. Its protein product is CASSLSGMGTEQFF.

Here the CDR3 DNA reads TGTGCCACCAGCAGAGATAGCGGGACAGGGGGCTACGAGCAGTACTTC. Its translation is CATSRDSGTGGYEQYF. The chain carries TRBV15 and TRBJ2-5, with 11 positions matching TRBD1. The J call may not be correct, given that the DNA end is closer to TRBJ2-7. Germline V CDR1 and CDR2: LNHNV, YYDKDF (reference sequence). This CDR3 spans 16 amino acids.

This clonotype was observed a few times. The gene calls are TRBV19 and TRBJ2-7; D unclear. V lost 9 bases and J 5 bases, leaving 8 bases between the germline ends. CDR3 size: 10 residues. Germline-derived CDR1 and CDR2 are LNHDA and SQIVND (reference sequence). The CDR3 DNA follows: TGTGCCAGGGAAGGCAACGAGCAGTACTTC. The encoded protein is CAREGNEQYF.

In its sample, this clonotype was seen many times. The chain uses TRBV3-1 and TRBJ1-4; D not resolved. V shed 6 bases and J shed 0 bases, with 8 bases lying between them. This CDR3 contains 14 residues. CDR1 is LGHDT, CDR2 YNNKEL, per germline (reference sequence). The CDR3 DNA reads TGTGCCAGCAGACCACAGTCAACTAATGAAAAACTGTTTTTT. This gives the protein CASRPQSTNEKLFF.

V is TRBV6-5 and J is TRBJ2-2, with 11 bases matching TRBD1. Germline CDR1 is MNHEY and CDR2 is SVGAGI. There are 17 residues in the CDR3. The trim removed 0 bases at V and 7 bases at J, leaving 7 bases unmatched. The CDR3 bases are TGTGCCAGCAGTTACTCGGGGACAGGGGGTAGTGGCGGGGAGCTGTTTTTT. Translating it yields CASSYSGTGGSGGELFF.

This clonotype was recorded many times. The rearrangement joins TRBV29-1 to TRBJ1-1; 9 bases fit TRBD1. There are 14 residues in the CDR3. V lost 7 bases to trimming and J lost 6 bases; unmatched junction nucleotides: 12. In germline, CDR1 is SQVTM, CDR2 ANQGSEA. As DNA, the CDR3 is TGCAGCGGCGGCGGACAGGGGAGATTCGCTGAAGCTTTCTTT. It yields the protein CSGGGQGRFAEAFF. Full variable domain (missing parts from reference TRBV29-1 and TRBJ1-1): SAVISQKPSRDICQRGTSLTIQCQVDSQVTMMFWYRQQPGQSLTLIATANQGSEATYESGFVIDKFPISRPNLTFSTLTVSNMSPEDSSIYLCSGGGQGRFAEAFFGQGTRLTVV.

This clonotype appeared a few times. The rearrangement uses TRBV5-1 and TRBJ2-2; the D gene is possibly TRBD2 (6 bases). Trimming removed 0 bases from V and 3 bases from J, with 9 bases in between. CDR1 is SGHRS and CDR2 is YFSETQ in the germline V gene. The length of the CDR3 is 15 residues. The CDR3 DNA reads as TGCGCCAGCAGCTTGGAAAGCGGGTACACCGGGGAGCTGTTTTTT. As protein: CASSLESGYTGELFF. Looking up the rest from reference TRBV5-1 and TRBJ2-2 gives the full variable domain: KAGVTQTPRYLIKTRGQQVTLSCSPISGHRSVSWYQQTPGQGLQFLFEYFSETQRNKGNFPGRFSGRQFSNSRSEMNVSTLELGDSALYLCASSLESGYTGELFFGEGSRLTVL.

This clonotype was seen only a few times. CDR3 nucleotide sequence: TGTGCCAGCAGATATTCCCCTGTGGGGGCCTACGAGCAGTACTTC. The encoded protein is CASRYSPVGAYEQYF. This sequence joins TRBV27 and TRBJ2-5; D may correspond to TRBD1 or TRBD2 (5 bases each). The DNA matches TRBJ2-7 better at its end, which makes the J call doubtful. The CDR3 spans 15 residues. The germline CDR1 and CDR2 sequences are MNHEY and SMNVEV (reference sequence).

The rearrangement uses TRBV12-3 or TRBV12-4 and TRBJ1-2, with TRBD1 as a possible D gene (6 bases). Trimming pared 3 bases from V and 8 bases from J, leaving 16 bases between. The CDR3 consists of 14 residues. CDR3 bases: TGTGCCAGCAGTTTCCAGGGGTGGCGGCTCGGCTACACCTTC. It encodes CASSFQGWRLGYTF.